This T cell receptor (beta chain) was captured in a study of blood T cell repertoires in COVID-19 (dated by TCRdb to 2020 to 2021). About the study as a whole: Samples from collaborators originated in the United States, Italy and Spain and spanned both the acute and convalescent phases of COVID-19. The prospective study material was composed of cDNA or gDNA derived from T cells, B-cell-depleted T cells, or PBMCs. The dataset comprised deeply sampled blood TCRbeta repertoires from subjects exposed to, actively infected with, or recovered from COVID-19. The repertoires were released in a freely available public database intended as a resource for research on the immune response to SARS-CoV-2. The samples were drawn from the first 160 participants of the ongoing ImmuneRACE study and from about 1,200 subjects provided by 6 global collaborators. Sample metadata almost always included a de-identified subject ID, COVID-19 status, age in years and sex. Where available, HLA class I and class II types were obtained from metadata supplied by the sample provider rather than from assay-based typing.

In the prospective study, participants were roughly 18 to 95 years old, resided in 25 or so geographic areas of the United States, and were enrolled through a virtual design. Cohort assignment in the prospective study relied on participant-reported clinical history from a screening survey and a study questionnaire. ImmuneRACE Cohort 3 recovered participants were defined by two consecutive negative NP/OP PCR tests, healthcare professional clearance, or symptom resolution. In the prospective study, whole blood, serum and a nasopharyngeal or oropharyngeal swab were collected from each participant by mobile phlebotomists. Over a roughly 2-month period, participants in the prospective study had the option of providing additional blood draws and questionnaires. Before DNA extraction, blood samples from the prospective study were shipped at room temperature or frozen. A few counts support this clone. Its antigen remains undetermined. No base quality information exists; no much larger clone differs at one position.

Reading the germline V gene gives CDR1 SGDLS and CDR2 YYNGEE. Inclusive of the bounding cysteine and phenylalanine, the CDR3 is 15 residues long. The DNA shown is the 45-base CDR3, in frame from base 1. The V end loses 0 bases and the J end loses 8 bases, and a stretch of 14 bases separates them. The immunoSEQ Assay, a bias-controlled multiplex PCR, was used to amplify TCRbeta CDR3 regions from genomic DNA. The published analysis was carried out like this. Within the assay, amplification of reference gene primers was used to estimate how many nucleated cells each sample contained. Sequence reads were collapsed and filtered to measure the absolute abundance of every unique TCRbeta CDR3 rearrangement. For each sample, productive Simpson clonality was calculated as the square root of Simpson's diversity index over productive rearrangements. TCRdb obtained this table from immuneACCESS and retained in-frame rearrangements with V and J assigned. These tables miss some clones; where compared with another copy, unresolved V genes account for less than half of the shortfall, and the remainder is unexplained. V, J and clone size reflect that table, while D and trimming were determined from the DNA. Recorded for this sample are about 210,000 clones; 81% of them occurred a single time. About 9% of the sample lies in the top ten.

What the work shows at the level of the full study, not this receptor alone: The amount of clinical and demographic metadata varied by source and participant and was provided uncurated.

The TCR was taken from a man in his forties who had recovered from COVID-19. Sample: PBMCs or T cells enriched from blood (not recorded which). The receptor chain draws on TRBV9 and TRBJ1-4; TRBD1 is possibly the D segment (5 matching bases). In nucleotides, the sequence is TGTGCCAGCAGCGTAGTTTGGGGGGAGGAGGAAAAACTGTTTTTT. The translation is CASSVVWGEEEKLFF.